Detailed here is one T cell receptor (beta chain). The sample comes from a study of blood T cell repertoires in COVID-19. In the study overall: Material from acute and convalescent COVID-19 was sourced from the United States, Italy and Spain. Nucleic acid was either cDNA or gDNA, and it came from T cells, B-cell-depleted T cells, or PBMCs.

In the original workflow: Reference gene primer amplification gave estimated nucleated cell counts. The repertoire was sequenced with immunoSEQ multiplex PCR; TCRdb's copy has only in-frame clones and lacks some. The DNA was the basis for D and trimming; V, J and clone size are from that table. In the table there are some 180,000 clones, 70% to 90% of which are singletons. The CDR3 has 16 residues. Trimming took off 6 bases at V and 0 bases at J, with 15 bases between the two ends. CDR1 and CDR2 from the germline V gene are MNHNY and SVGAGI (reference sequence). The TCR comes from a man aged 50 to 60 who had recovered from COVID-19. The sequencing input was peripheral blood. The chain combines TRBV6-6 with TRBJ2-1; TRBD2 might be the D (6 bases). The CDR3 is CASRSSIGSSYNEQFF. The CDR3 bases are TGTGCCAGCAGGTCAAGTATCGGGAGCTCCTACAATGAGCAGTTCTTC.